This T cell receptor beta chain was profiled in a study of beta chain features in type 1 diabetes. Looking at the study overall: Over all samples combined, 90 million to 140 million sorted cells were examined. Study observations and caveats: TCRB CDR3 length was moderately but significantly reduced in all four CD4+ subsets of Type 1 diabetes patients.

As concerns this clone: Its antigen is not known.

A single heparinised draw of roughly 100 mL on average was taken per donor. V was trimmed by 5 bases and J by 7 bases, leaving 18 bases between them. Germline V gives CDR1 SEHNR, CDR2 FQNEAQ (reference sequence). The CDR3 sequence is 15 residues long. Isolated RNA was reverse transcribed in full, so expressed TCRB transcripts were sequenced. Mean read depth for naive, central memory and regulatory T cell samples was approximately 3.57 million reads. This table comes from immunoSEQ multiplex PCR, and its TCRdb copy is limited to in-frame clones, with some not included. The repertoire has 200,000 to 250,000 clones, around 65% of them found once; the top ten carry approximately 0.05%.

The sample was naive CD4+ T cells from blood. This clonotype originated in a man aged 25 to 45 in good health. V is TRBV7-9 and J is TRBJ2-1; a possible D gene is TRBD2 (6 bases). DNA for the CDR3: TGTGCCAGCAGCCCGAGCAGCGGGTATAGAAATGAGCAGTTCTTC. This gives the protein CASSPSSGYRNEQFF.